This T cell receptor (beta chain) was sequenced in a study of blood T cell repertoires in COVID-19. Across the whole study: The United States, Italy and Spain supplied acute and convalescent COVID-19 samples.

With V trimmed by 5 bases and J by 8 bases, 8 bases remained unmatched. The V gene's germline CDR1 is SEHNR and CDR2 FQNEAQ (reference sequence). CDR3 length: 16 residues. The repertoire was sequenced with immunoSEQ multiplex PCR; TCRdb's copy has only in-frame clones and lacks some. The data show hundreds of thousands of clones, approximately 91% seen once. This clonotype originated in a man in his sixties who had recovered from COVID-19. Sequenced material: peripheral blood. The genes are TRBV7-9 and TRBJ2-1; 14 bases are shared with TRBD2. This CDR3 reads CASSPGTSGSVDEQFF. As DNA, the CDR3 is TGTGCCAGCAGCCCTGGGACTAGCGGGAGCGTCGATGAGCAGTTCTTC.